One and the same sample provided the 5 T cell receptor beta chains below, sequenced in a study of OX40 agonist ivuxolimab in advanced cancers. Method: immunoSEQ multiplex PCR; TCRdb's copy keeps in-frame clones and lacks some. The sample shows 60,000 to 100,000 clones, under 90% of them seen only once. Specimen: CD4+ or CD8+ T cells sorted from blood, collected in a trial of the OX40 agonist ivuxolimab. These receptors all stem from an adult with an advanced solid tumor such as melanoma, head and neck, liver or kidney cancer.

The genes are TRBV7-2 and TRBJ2-5, with D perhaps given as TRBD1 or TRBD2 (5 bases each). The V gene lost 2 bases and the J gene lost 1 base, with 8 bases spanning the gap. CDR1 and CDR2 from the germline V gene are SGHTA and FQGNSA. The CDR3 runs 14 residues. The CDR3 region is CASSLYGGQETQYF. Here the CDR3 DNA reads TGTGCCAGCAGCTTATATGGGGGCCAAGAGACCCAGTACTTC.

The rearrangement joins TRBV28 to TRBJ2-7; no clear D gene. CDR3 length: 14 amino acids. V was cut by 5 bases and J by 6 bases, with 17 bases left in between. Germline loops: CDR1 MDHEN, CDR2 SYDVKM. CDR3 region: CASSPSGLKGEQYF. The CDR3 nucleotides read TGTGCCAGCAGTCCGTCGGGCTTGAAGGGCGAGCAGTACTTC. The whole variable domain, filled in from reference TRBV28 and TRBJ2-7, reads DVKVTQSSRYLVKRTGEKVFLECVQDMDHENMFWYRQDPGLGLRLIYFSYDVKMKEKGDIPEGYSVSREKKERFSLILESASTNQTSMYLCASSPSGLKGEQYFGPGTRLTVT.

This clone has a handful of counts. The chain is built from TRBV9 and TRBJ1-1; D is unclear. Trimming cost V 3 bases and J 1 base, with 4 bases left between them. The CDR3 runs to 12 residues. Germline loops: CDR1 SGDLS, CDR2 YYNGEE. The CDR3 sequence is CASSGRNTEAFF. The CDR3 region has the DNA TGTGCCAGCAGCGGACGGAACACTGAAGCTTTCTTT.

The chain employs TRBV7-2 and TRBJ1-2; D is ambiguous. This CDR3 has 13 residues. Germline V gene data show CDR1 as SGHTA and CDR2 as FQGNSA. With 6 bases removed from V and 7 bases from J, the gap between germline ends came to 15 bases. CDR3 sequence reads: CASRPTRSTGYTF. The CDR3 DNA reads as TGTGCCAGCAGGCCGACCAGATCCACTGGCTACACCTTC.

The rearrangement joins TRBV5-1 to TRBJ2-1; D could derive from TRBD1 or TRBD2 (6 bases each). Germline CDR1 reads SGHRS; CDR2 reads YFSETQ. The CDR3 consists of 16 residues. V gave up 5 bases and J gave up 3 bases, with 18 bases separating them. The CDR3 sequence: CASRGGSDPSYNEQFF. In DNA, the CDR3 is TGCGCCAGCAGAGGGGGGTCCGATCCTAGCTACAATGAGCAGTTCTTC.